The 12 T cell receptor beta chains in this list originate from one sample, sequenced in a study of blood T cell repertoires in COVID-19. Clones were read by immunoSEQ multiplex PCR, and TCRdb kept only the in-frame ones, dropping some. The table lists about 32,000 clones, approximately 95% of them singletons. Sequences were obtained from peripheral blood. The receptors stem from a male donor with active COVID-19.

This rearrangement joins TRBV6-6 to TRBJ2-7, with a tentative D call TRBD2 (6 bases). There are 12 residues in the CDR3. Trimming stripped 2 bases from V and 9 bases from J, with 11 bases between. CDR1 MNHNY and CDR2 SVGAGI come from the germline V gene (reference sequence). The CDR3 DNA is TGTGCCAGCAGTTACCAGGGAGGAGGGCAGTACTTC. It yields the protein CASSYQGGGQYF.

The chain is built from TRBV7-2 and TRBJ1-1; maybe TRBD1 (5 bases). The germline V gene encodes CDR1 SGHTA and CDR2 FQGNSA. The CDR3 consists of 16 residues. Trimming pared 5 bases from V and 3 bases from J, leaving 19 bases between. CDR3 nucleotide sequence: TGTGCCAGCAGCCCCCAGGGAAATGGTTTGGACACTGAAGCTTTCTTT. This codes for CASSPQGNGLDTEAFF. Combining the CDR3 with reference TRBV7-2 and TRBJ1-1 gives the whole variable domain GAGVSQSPSNKVTEKGKDVELRCDPISGHTALYWYRQSLGQGLEFLIYFQGNSAPDKSGLPSDRFSAERTGGSVSTLTIQRTQQEDSAVYLCASSPQGNGLDTEAFFGQGTRLTVV.

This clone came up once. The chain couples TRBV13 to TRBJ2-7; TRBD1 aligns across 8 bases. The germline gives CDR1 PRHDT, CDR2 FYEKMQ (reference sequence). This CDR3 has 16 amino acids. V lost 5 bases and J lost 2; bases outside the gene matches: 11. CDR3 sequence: CASSPRTAGGTYEQYF. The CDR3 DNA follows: TGTGCCAGCAGCCCAAGGACGGCAGGGGGCACCTACGAGCAGTACTTC.

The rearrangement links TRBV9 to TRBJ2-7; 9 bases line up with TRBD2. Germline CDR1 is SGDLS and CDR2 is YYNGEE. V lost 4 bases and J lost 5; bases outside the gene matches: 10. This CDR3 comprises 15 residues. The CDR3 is CASSPGGTSRNEQYF. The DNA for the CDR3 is TGTGCCAGCAGCCCCGGGGGGACTAGCAGGAACGAGCAGTACTTC.

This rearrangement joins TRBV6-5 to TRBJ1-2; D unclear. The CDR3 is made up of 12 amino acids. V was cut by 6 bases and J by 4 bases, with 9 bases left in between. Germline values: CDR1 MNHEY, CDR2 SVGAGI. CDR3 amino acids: CASRAFTYGYTF. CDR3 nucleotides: TGTGCCAGCAGAGCATTCACCTATGGCTACACCTTC.

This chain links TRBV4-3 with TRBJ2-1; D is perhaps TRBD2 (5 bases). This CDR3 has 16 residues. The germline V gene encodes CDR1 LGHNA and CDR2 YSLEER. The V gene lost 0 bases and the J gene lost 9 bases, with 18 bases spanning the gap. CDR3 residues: CASSQETPGFTGEQFF. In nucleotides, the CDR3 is TGCGCCAGCAGCCAAGAAACCCCGGGATTCACGGGTGAGCAGTTCTTC.

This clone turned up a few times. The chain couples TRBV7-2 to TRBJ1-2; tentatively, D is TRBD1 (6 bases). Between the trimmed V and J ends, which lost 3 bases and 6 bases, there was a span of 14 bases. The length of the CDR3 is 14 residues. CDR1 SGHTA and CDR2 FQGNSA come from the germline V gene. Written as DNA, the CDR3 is TGTGCCAGCAGCTTCCAGGGGATGATGGATGGCTACACCTTC. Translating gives CASSFQGMMDGYTF.

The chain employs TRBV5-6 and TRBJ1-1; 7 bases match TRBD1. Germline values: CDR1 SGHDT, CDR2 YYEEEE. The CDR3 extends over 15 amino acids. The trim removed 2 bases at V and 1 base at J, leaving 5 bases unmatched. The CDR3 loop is CASSFWTGGNTEAFF. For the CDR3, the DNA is TGTGCCAGCAGCTTCTGGACAGGAGGGAACACTGAAGCTTTCTTT.

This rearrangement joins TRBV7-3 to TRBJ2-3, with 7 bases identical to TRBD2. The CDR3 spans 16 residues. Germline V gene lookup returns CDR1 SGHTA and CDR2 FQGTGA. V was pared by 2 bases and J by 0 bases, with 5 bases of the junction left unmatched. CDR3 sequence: CASSLSSGVSTDTQYF. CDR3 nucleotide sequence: TGTGCCAGCAGCTTATCAAGCGGGGTTAGCACAGATACGCAGTATTTT. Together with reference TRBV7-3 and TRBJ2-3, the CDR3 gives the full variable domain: GAGVSQTPSNKVTEKGKYVELRCDPISGHTALYWYRQSLGQGPEFLIYFQGTGAADDSGLPNDRFFAVRPEGSVSTLKIQRTERGDSAVYLCASSLSSGVSTDTQYFGPGTRLTVL.

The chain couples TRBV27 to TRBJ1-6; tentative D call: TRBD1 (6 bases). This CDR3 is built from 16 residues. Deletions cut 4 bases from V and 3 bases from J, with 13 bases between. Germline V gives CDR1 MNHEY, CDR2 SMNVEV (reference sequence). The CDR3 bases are TGTGCCAGCAGTTCGGGGGGCGGGGACTATAATTCACCCCTCCACTTT. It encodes CASSSGGGDYNSPLHF.

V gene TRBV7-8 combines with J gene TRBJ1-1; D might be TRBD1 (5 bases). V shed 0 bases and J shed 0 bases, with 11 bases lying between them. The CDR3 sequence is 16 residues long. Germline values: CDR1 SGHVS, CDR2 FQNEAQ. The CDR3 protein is CASSLAGPGMNTEAFF. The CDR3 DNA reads TGTGCCAGCAGCTTAGCGGGGCCAGGGATGAACACTGAAGCTTTCTTT.

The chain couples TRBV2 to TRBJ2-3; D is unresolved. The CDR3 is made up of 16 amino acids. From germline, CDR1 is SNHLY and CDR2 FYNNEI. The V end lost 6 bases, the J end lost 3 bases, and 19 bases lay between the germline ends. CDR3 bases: TGTGCCAGCAGCGCTGGGCCCGACATAACAACAGATACGCAGTATTTT. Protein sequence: CASSAGPDITTDTQYF.